The 13 T cell receptor beta chains below come from one sample, sequenced in a study of shared clonotypes between healthy human individuals. Data came from immunoSEQ multiplex PCR; TCRdb stores just in-frame clones and leaves some out. Of 490,000 or so clones in the sample, 65% to 80% were seen once. The source material was PBMCs. These receptor sequences come from a woman aged 40 to 50 in good health. Some clones in this sample may be carry-over from other donors' samples.

This chain uses TRBV7-8 with TRBJ2-1; D gene unclear. The germline gives CDR1 SGHVS, CDR2 FQNEAQ. Between the trimmed V and J ends, which lost 5 bases and 8 bases, there was a span of 10 bases. CDR3 length: 12 residues. CDR3: CASSPKRYEQFF. In DNA form, the CDR3 reads TGTGCCAGCAGCCCGAAGAGGTATGAGCAGTTCTTC.

The chain combines TRBV13 with TRBJ2-1; TRBD2 agrees at 15 bases. Trimming took 1 base from V and 9 from J; bases not matched to a gene: 4. Germline CDR1 PRHDT, CDR2 FYEKMQ (reference sequence). The CDR3 loop spans 16 amino acids. The CDR3 nucleotides are TGTGCCAGCAGCTTAGTGGGGACTAGCGGGAGGATTGAGCAGTTCTTC. It translates to CASSLVGTSGRIEQFF.

In its sample, this clone was seen a few times. The CDR3 coding sequence is TGTGCCAGCAGAGGAACAAAGGGGTATTTAATTCAGTACTTC. As protein: CASRGTKGYLIQYF. V usage is TRBV2 and J usage is TRBJ2-4, with a weak D call TRBD1 (5 bases). This CDR3 has 14 residues. Trimming shortened V by 6 bases and J by 10 bases, and 19 bases separated the two germline ends. From germline, CDR1 is SNHLY and CDR2 FYNNEI.

The V call is TRBV10-2, the J call TRBJ2-7; the D gene is possibly TRBD1 (5 bases). CDR1 and CDR2 from the germline V gene are WSHSY and SAAADI. The germline V and J ends were trimmed by 7 bases and 0 bases, with 10 bases remaining between them. This CDR3 has 13 amino acids. Here the CDR3 reads CASKQGFSYEQYF. CDR3 in DNA: TGCGCCAGCAAGCAGGGCTTCTCCTACGAGCAGTACTTC.

This chain joins TRBV6-1 and TRBJ1-2, with D possibly being TRBD1 (6 bases). V shed 8 bases and J shed 8 bases, with 21 bases lying between them. Germline CDR1 reads MNHNS; CDR2 reads SASEGT. This CDR3 region has 14 residues. The CDR3 DNA reads as TGTGCCAGCGGGGGGGGGATACAGGGCAGCGGCTACACCTTC. Amino acid sequence: CASGGGIQGSGYTF.

This chain connects TRBV4-1 to TRBJ1-1; D is ambiguous. The germline CDR1 and CDR2 sequences are MGHRA and YSYEKL. CDR3 length: 15 residues. The V end was cut by 5 bases, the J end by 1 base, with 14 bases between. As DNA, the CDR3 is TGCGCCAGCAGCTCACCTTCGGCCAGGAACACTGAAGCTTTCTTT. Amino acid sequence: CASSSPSARNTEAFF.

V is TRBV9 and J is TRBJ2-2; maybe TRBD2 (5 bases). This CDR3 comprises 14 residues. Germline V gene data show CDR1 as SGDLS and CDR2 as YYNGEE. V was pared by 2 bases and J by 3 bases, with 8 bases between. The CDR3 sequence is CASSVKRDTGELFF. CDR3 DNA: TGTGCCAGCAGCGTTAAGAGGGACACCGGGGAGCTGTTTTTT.

The chain carries TRBV5-1 and TRBJ2-3, with unresolved D. This CDR3 comprises 15 residues. Germline V gene data show CDR1 as SGHRS and CDR2 as YFSETQ. Trimming removed 3 bases at V and 0 bases at J, with 11 bases between. Here the CDR3 reads CASSSSLSSTDTQYF. Written as DNA, the CDR3 is TGCGCCAGCAGCTCCTCCCTCTCTAGCACAGATACGCAGTATTTT. The variable domain in full, completed from reference TRBV5-1 and TRBJ2-3, reads KAGVTQTPRYLIKTRGQQVTLSCSPISGHRSVSWYQQTPGQGLQFLFEYFSETQRNKGNFPGRFSGRQFSNSRSEMNVSTLELGDSALYLCASSSSLSSTDTQYFGPGTRLTVL.

V gene TRBV7-8 combines with J gene TRBJ1-1; 7 bases agree with TRBD1. The CDR3 has 13 amino acids. V lost 3 bases to trimming and J lost 5 bases; unmatched junction nucleotides: 3. Germline V gives CDR1 SGHVS, CDR2 FQNEAQ. CDR3 loop: CASSFNRGTEAFF. In DNA, the CDR3 is TGTGCCAGCAGCTTTAACAGGGGTACTGAAGCTTTCTTT.

The chain couples TRBV5-1 to TRBJ1-4, with TRBD1 matching over 7 bases. Trimming cost V 2 bases and J 7 bases; bases outside gene matches: 11. CDR3 size: 16 residues. Germline CDR1 is SGHRS and CDR2 is YFSETQ. The CDR3 nucleotides are TGCGCCAGCAGCTTAGCAGGGGGTACCTCATCTGAAAAACTGTTTTTT. This codes for CASSLAGGTSSEKLFF.

The chain carries TRBV2 and TRBJ1-1, with a possible D match to TRBD1 (5 bases). The CDR3 covers 14 residues. Per germline, CDR1 SNHLY and CDR2 FYNNEI. V dropped 6 bases and J dropped 2 bases, with 13 bases sitting between them. In nucleotides, the CDR3 is TGTGCCAGCAGCCCCGGTGGGGACAACACTGAAGCTTTCTTT. Translating it yields CASSPGGDNTEAFF.

V and J are TRBV11-3 and TRBJ2-1; 10 nucleotides match TRBD2. The CDR3 is 16 residues long. Losses at the gene ends were 5 bases for V and 7 bases for J; bases not matched to a gene: 11. CDR1 and CDR2 from the germline V gene are SGHNT and YENEEA. The CDR3 sequence: CASSPGVAGGVNEQFF. CDR3 nucleotide sequence: TGTGCCAGCAGCCCGGGAGTAGCGGGAGGTGTAAATGAGCAGTTCTTC.

The J gene is TRBJ1-3, the V gene TRBV28, with a possible D match to TRBD1 (5 bases). CDR3 length: 15 amino acids. The germline CDR1 and CDR2 sequences are MDHEN and SYDVKM. Trimming removed 2 bases from V and 9 bases from J, with 17 bases in between. CDR3 nucleotides: TGTGCCAGCAGTTTAAGCGGGGCCGTGGGATCCACCATATATTTT. Amino acids: CASSLSGAVGSTIYF. The full variable domain, its missing parts supplied by reference TRBV28 and TRBJ1-3, is DVKVTQSSRYLVKRTGEKVFLECVQDMDHENMFWYRQDPGLGLRLIYFSYDVKMKEKGDIPEGYSVSREKKERFSLILESASTNQTSMYLCASSLSGAVGSTIYFGEGSWLTVV.